The 17 T cell receptor beta chains presented below share a single source sample, sequenced in a study of blood T cell repertoires in COVID-19. The table came from immunoSEQ multiplex PCR; TCRdb's copy has only in-frame clones and leaves some out. The table lists roughly 40,000 clones, 80% to 90% of them singletons. Sequencing input: peripheral blood. Source of these receptors: a woman in her 40s with acute or convalescent COVID-19.

The genes are TRBV14 and TRBJ2-2, with 8 nucleotides matching TRBD2. This CDR3 has 19 amino acids. Germline V gene lookup returns CDR1 SGHDN and CDR2 FVKESK. V lost 2 bases and J lost 8; bases outside the gene matches: 19. The CDR3 reads CASSQHRVLSGSVAGELFF. Written as DNA, the CDR3 is TGTGCCAGCAGCCAACACCGGGTCCTAAGCGGGAGTGTTGCGGGGGAGCTGTTTTTT.

The rearrangement links TRBV19 to TRBJ1-4; D call uncertain. V was trimmed by 6 bases and J by 0 bases, leaving 14 bases between them. This CDR3 is 16 amino acids long. Per germline, CDR1 LNHDA and CDR2 SQIVND (reference sequence). Written as DNA, the CDR3 is TGTGCCAGTAGGGAAACCCCCGGGGCAACTAATGAAAAACTGTTTTTT. Amino acids: CASRETPGATNEKLFF.

This clone has more than one count but fewer than ten. The CDR3 loop reads CASSSPGGASDEQYF. The CDR3 DNA is TGTGCCAGCAGTTCGCCCGGGGGGGCTTCCGACGAGCAGTACTTC. The rearrangement uses TRBV6-5 and TRBJ2-7; 8 bases match TRBD2. CDR3 length: 15 amino acids. V was pared by 4 bases and J by 5 bases, with 10 bases of the junction left unmatched. Germline CDR1 is MNHEY and CDR2 is SVGAGI.

The chain is built from TRBV9 and TRBJ2-7, with D tentatively TRBD1 (5 bases). From germline, CDR1 is SGDLS and CDR2 YYNGEE. V shed 4 bases and J shed 2 bases, with 13 bases lying between them. This CDR3 has 14 residues. DNA of the CDR3: TGTGCCAGCAGCCTCGGACAAGGGACCTACGAGCAGTACTTC. Amino acid sequence: CASSLGQGTYEQYF.

Note on this clone: The same CDR3 also results from other DNA sequences found in this sample. V gene TRBV6-5 combines with J gene TRBJ1-6; a weak D match, TRBD1 (6 bases). This CDR3 spans 15 amino acids. V shed 4 bases and J shed 6 bases, with 13 bases lying between them. CDR1 is MNHEY and CDR2 is SVGAGI in the germline V gene. The CDR3 region has the DNA TGTGCCAGCAGTTCCTCTGGCAGGGGTAATTCACCCCTCCACTTT. This gives the protein CASSSSGRGNSPLHF.

The J gene is TRBJ2-5, the V gene TRBV5-6; no firm D call. Between the trimmed V and J ends, which lost 0 bases and 1 base, there was a span of 7 bases. Germline V gene sequence: CDR1 SGHDT, CDR2 YYEEEE. The CDR3 totals 14 residues. The CDR3 loop reads CASSLVRSQETQYF. CDR3 DNA sequence: TGTGCCAGCAGCTTGGTCCGGTCCCAAGAGACCCAGTACTTC.

The chain combines TRBV6-2 or TRBV6-3 with TRBJ1-1; TRBD1 is a possible D gene (6 bases). The CDR3 loop spans 13 amino acids. V lost 3 bases and J lost 7, with 12 bases in between. CDR1 MNHEY and CDR2 SVGEGT come from the germline V gene. CDR3 nucleotides: TGTGCCAGCAGTTATCGGGGGGCGAGTGAAGCTTTCTTT. This gives the protein CASSYRGASEAFF.

The rearrangement joins TRBV28 to TRBJ2-7, with a tentative D call TRBD1 (6 bases). CDR3 length: 17 residues. CDR1 is MDHEN and CDR2 is SYDVKM in the germline V gene. Trimming took off 4 bases at V and 0 bases at J, with 19 bases between the two ends. In DNA, the CDR3 is TGTGCCAGCAGTTCAGACACTAGACAGGAGAGCTCCTACGAGCAGTACTTC. This encodes CASSSDTRQESSYEQYF. Variable domain in full (rest from reference TRBV28 and TRBJ2-7): DVKVTQSSRYLVKRTGEKVFLECVQDMDHENMFWYRQDPGLGLRLIYFSYDVKMKEKGDIPEGYSVSREKKERFSLILESASTNQTSMYLCASSSDTRQESSYEQYFGPGTRLTVT.

This clone has more than one count but fewer than ten. This chain links TRBV2 with TRBJ2-1; 9 nucleotides agree with TRBD2. V lost 5 bases and J lost 0; bases outside the gene matches: 5. This CDR3 region has 16 residues. Germline lookup yields CDR1 SNHLY and CDR2 FYNNEI. CDR3 loop: CASSYSGRDSYNEQFF. CDR3 sequence (DNA): TGTGCCAGCAGTTATAGCGGGAGAGACTCCTACAATGAGCAGTTCTTC.

The chain employs TRBV9 and TRBJ1-1, with 8 bases that match TRBD1. The CDR3 consists of 13 residues. Trimming removed 4 bases from V and 7 bases from J; junction bases left unmatched: 6. CDR1 and CDR2 from the germline V gene are SGDLS and YYNGEE. CDR3 bases: TGTGCCAGCAGCCCTTCCGGGACAGGTGAAGCTTTCTTT. Protein: CASSPSGTGEAFF.

The J gene is TRBJ1-1, the V gene TRBV2, with 8 bases aligning to TRBD1. V lost 6 bases, J lost 1 base, and 4 bases stayed unmatched. CDR3 length: 14 residues. CDR1 and CDR2 from the germline V gene are SNHLY and FYNNEI. CDR3 nucleotide sequence: TGTGCCAGCAGGACAGGGGTAACGAACACTGAAGCTTTCTTT. Its protein product is CASRTGVTNTEAFF.

Only a few counts were recorded for this clone. The J gene is TRBJ1-5, the V gene TRBV19; D gene uncertain. Germline V CDR1 and CDR2: LNHDA, SQIVND (reference sequence). V was pared by 3 bases and J by 0 bases, with 15 bases between. The CDR3 loop spans 17 amino acids. The CDR3 loop is CASSIWLAAYSNQPQHF. CDR3 DNA: TGTGCCAGTAGTATTTGGTTGGCAGCGTATAGCAATCAGCCCCAGCATTTT.

J is TRBJ2-2 and V is TRBV5-1; D is uncertain. The CDR3 length is 13 residues. CDR1 is SGHRS, CDR2 YFSETQ, per germline. The germline V and J ends were trimmed by 4 bases and 7 bases, with 11 bases remaining between them. CDR3 in DNA: TGCGCCAGCAGCCCGGGTACGGGCGGGGAGCTGTTTTTT. Translation: CASSPGTGGELFF.

The rearrangement uses TRBV27 and TRBJ2-3; the D is unclear. With 5 bases removed from V and 6 bases from J, the gap between germline ends came to 12 bases. Germline V gives CDR1 MNHEY, CDR2 SMNVEV (reference sequence). The CDR3 consists of 13 residues. DNA for the CDR3: TGTGCCAGCAGTCATAGTGGGCAGGATACGCAGTATTTT. Its translation is CASSHSGQDTQYF.

The genes are TRBV5-4 and TRBJ1-1, with 8 bases lining up with TRBD1. Trimming removed 2 bases from V and 7 bases from J; junction bases left unmatched: 7. This CDR3 is 14 amino acids long. The germline CDR1 and CDR2 sequences are SGHNT and YYREEE (reference sequence). CDR3 coding DNA: TGTGCCAGCAGCTTTGACAGGGGTCGAGATGAAGCTTTCTTT. Its translation: CASSFDRGRDEAFF.

V is TRBV2 and J is TRBJ2-5; 11 bases are shared with TRBD2. Looked up from germline, CDR1 is SNHLY and CDR2 is FYNNEI. The CDR3 loop spans 18 amino acids. The junction had 20 bases not matched to a gene; V was cut back by 7 bases and J by 7 bases. The CDR3 reads CASITRLNLAGGMGTQYF. The CDR3 region has the DNA TGTGCCAGCATCACCAGACTGAACCTAGCGGGGGGTATGGGGACCCAGTACTTC.

The chain uses TRBV6-6 and TRBJ2-4, with D perhaps TRBD2 (7 bases). V dropped 5 bases and J dropped 0 bases, with 17 bases sitting between them. There are 17 residues in the CDR3. Germline CDR1 is MNHNY and CDR2 is SVGAGI (reference sequence). CDR3 nucleotide sequence: TGTGCCAGCAGTCCCCCAGGGGAGGGGCTAGCCAAAAACATTCAGTACTTC. Protein product: CASSPPGEGLAKNIQYF.